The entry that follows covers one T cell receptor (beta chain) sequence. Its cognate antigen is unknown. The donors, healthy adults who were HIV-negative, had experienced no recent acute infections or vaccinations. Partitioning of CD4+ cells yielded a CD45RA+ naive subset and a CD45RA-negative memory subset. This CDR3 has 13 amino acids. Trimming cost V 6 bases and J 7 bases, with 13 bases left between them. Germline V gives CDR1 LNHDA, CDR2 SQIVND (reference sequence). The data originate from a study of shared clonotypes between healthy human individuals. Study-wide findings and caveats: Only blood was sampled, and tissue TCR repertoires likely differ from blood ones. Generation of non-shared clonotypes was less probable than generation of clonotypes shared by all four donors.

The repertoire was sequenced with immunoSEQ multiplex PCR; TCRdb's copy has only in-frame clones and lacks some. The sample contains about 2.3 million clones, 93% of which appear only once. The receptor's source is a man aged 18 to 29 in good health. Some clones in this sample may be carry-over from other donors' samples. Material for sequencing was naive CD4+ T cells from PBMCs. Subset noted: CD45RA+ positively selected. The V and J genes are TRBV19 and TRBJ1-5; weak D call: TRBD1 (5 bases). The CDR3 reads CASRGRLGQPQHF. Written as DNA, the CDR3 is TGTGCCAGTAGGGGACGGTTAGGGCAGCCCCAGCATTTT.